These T cell receptor beta chains were read from a single sample in a study of blood T cell repertoires in COVID-19. This table comes from immunoSEQ multiplex PCR, and its TCRdb copy is limited to in-frame clones, with some not included. The table shows roughly 200,000 clones, with 65% to 90% occurring only once. What was sequenced was PBMCs or T cells enriched from blood (not recorded which). Receptors originate from a woman aged 40 to 55 with acute COVID-19. Each CDR3 is given without its conserved first and last residue. A row's size may be missing; if present it is once, few, many or a size class.

v_gene | abundance | len | CDR3aa
TRBV27 | . | 13 | ASSSLPGYTGELF
TRBV28 | few | 10 | ASGTAGRFDT
TRBV5-5 | . | 10 | ASSLTENEQF
TRBV24-1 | . | 13 | ATSDSHRTGGDAF
TRBV19 | . | 12 | ASSPRANTGELF
TRBV24-1 | . | 12 | ATRTAGANNEQF
TRBV19 | . | 15 | ASTPQGRSHVNTEAF
TRBV5-6 | . | 14 | ASSLEGTSGAMEQY
TRBV11-2 | . | 10 | ASSSQGHEAF
TRBV28 | . | 13 | ASSIGTSGTYEQY
TRBV19 | . | 12 | ASEPGQGSQPQH
TRBV28 | . | 10 | ASSLSGNEQY
TRBV11-3 | . | 13 | ASSSPRQGAYGYT
TRBV11-2 | . | 13 | ASSPRTSALYEQY
TRBV6-5 | . | 12 | ASRGQGDNSPLH
TRBV7-9 | . | 11 | ASSYAGFYEQY
TRBV9 | . | 11 | ASSVRDKDGYT
TRBV28 | . | 14 | ASNVGGTGSNQPQH
TRBV5-4 | few | 12 | ASSLDRGRTEAF
TRBV10-3 | . | 11 | AIRDAGNSPLH